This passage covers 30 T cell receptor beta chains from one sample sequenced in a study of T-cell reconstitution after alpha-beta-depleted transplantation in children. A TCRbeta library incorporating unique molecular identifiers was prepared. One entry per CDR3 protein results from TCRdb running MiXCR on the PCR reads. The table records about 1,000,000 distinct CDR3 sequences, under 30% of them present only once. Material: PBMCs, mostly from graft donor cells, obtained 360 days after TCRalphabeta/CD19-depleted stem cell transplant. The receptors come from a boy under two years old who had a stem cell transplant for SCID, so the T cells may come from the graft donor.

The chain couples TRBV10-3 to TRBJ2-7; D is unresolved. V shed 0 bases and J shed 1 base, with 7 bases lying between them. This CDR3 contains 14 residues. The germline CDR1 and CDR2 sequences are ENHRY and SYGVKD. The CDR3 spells CAISESEHSYEQYF. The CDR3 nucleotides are TGTGCCATCAGTGAGTCGGAACATTCCTACGAGCAGTACTTC.

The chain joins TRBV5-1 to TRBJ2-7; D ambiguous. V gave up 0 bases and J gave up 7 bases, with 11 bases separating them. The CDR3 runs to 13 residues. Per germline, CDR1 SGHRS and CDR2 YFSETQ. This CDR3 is CASSLVLDREQYF. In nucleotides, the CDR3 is TGCGCCAGCAGCTTGGTTCTGGATAGGGAGCAGTACTTC.

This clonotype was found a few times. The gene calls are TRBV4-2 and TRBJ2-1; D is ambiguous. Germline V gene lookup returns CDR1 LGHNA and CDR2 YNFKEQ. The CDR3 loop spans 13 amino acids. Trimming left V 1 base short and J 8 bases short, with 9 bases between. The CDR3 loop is CASSQGWRHEQFF. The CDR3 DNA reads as TGTGCCAGCAGCCAAGGTTGGCGGCATGAGCAGTTCTTC.

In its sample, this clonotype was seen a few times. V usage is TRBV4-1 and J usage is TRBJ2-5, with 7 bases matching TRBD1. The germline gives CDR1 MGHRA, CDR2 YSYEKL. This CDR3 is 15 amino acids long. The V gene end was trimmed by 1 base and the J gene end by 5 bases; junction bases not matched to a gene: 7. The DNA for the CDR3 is TGCGCCAGCAGCCAAGTAGACAGGGAGAGGGAGACCCAGTACTTC. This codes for CASSQVDRERETQYF.

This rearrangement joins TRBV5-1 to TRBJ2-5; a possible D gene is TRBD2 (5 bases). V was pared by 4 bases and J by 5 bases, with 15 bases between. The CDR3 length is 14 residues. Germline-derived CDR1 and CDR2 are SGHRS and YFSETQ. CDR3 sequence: CASSPTSTGETQYF. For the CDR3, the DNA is TGCGCCAGCAGCCCTACTTCTACGGGGGAGACCCAGTACTTC.

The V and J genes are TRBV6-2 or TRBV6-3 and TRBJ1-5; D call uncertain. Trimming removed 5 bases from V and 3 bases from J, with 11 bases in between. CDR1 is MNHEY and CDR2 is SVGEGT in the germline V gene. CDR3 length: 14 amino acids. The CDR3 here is CASSNGRFNQPQHF. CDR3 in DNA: TGTGCCAGCAGTAACGGACGGTTCAATCAGCCCCAGCATTTT.

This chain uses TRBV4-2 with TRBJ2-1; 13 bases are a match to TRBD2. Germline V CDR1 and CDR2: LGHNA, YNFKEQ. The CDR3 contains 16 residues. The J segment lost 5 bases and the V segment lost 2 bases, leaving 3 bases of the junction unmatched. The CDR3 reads CASSQSTSGGNNEQFF. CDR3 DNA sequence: TGTGCCAGCAGCCAATCGACTAGCGGGGGGAACAATGAGCAGTTCTTC.

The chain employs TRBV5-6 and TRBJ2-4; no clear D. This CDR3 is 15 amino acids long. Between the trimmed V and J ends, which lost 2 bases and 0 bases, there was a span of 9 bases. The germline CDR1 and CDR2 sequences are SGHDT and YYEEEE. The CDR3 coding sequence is TGTGCCAGCAGCTTCCGGTATCTAGCCAAAAACATTCAGTACTTC. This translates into CASSFRYLAKNIQYF.

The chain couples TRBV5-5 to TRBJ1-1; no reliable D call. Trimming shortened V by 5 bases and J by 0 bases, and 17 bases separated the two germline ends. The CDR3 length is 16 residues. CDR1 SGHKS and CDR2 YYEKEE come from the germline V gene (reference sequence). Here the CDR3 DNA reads TGTGCCAGCAGGATGACGATAACCGATATGAACACTGAAGCTTTCTTT. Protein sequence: CASRMTITDMNTEAFF. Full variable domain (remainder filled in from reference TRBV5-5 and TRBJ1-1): DAGVTQSPTHLIKTRGQQVTLRCSPISGHKSVSWYQQVLGQGPQFIFQYYEKEERGRGNFPDRFSARQFPNYSSELNVNALLLGDSALYLCASRMTITDMNTEAFFGQGTRLTVV.

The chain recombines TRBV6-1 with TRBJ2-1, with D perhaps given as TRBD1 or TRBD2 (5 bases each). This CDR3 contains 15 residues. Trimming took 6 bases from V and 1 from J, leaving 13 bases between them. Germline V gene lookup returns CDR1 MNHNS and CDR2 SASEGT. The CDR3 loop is CASSHGGKSYNEQFF. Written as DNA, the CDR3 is TGTGCCAGCAGCCATGGGGGTAAATCCTACAATGAGCAGTTCTTC.

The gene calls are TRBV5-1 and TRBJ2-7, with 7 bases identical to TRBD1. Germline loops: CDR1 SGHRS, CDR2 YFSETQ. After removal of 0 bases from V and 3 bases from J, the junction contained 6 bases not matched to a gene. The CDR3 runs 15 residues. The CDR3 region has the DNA TGCGCCAGCAGCTTGGGAGGGACAGAGGTCTACGAGCAGTACTTC. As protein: CASSLGGTEVYEQYF.

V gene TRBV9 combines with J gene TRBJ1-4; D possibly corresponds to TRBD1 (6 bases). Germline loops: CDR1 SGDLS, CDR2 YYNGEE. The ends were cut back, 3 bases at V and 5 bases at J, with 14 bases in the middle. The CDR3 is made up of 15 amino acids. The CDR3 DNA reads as TGTGCCAGCAGCGCGGGGGGGACACTAAATGAAAAACTGTTTTTT. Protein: CASSAGGTLNEKLFF.

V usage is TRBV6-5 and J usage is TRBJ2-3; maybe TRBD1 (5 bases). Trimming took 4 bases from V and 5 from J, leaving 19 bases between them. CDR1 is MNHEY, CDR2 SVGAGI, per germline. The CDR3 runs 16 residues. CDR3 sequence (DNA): TGTGCCAGCAGTTTCGCCTCGGATGGGGCAGGAGATACGCAGTATTTT. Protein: CASSFASDGAGDTQYF.

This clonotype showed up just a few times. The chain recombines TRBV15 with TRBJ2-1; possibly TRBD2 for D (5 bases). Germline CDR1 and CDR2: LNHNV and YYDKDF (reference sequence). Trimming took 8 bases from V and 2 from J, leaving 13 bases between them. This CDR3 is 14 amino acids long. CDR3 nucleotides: TGTGCCACCGCAGGCGGGCAGCCCTACAATGAGCAGTTCTTC. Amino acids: CATAGGQPYNEQFF.

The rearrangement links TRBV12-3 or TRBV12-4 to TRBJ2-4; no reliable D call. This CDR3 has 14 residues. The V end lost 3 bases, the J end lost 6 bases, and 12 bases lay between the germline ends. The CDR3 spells CASSFRYPRNIQYF. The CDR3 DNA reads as TGTGCCAGCAGTTTCCGTTACCCCAGAAACATTCAGTACTTC.

CDR3 region: CASSPSPGSYNEQFF. The CDR3 nucleotides are TGTGCCAGCAGTCCCTCTCCCGGCTCCTACAATGAGCAGTTCTTC. The chain has TRBV28 and TRBJ2-1; D not certain. V was pared by 5 bases and J by 0 bases, with 11 bases between. Germline V gene sequence: CDR1 MDHEN, CDR2 SYDVKM. The CDR3 is 15 residues long.

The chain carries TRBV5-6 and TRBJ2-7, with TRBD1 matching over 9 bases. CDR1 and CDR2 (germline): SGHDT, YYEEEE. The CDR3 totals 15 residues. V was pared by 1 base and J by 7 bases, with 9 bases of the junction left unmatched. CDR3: CASSLPGTGLREQYF. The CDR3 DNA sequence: TGTGCCAGCAGCTTGCCCGGGACAGGGCTTCGGGAGCAGTACTTC.

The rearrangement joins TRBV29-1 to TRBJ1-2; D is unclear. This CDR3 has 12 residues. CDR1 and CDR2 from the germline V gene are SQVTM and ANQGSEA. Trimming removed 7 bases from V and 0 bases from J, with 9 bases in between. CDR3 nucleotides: TGCAGCGCGGGCGGGGCTAACTATGGCTACACCTTC. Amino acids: CSAGGANYGYTF.

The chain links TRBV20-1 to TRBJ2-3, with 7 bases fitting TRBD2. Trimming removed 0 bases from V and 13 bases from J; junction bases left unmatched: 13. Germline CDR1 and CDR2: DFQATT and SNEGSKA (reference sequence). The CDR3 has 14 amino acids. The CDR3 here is CSARDLREGLSEYF. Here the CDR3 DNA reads TGCAGTGCTAGAGATCTAAGGGAGGGACTCTCGGAGTATTTT.

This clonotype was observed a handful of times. CDR3 in amino acids: CASSFSTGTYEQYF. CDR3 DNA: TGTGCCAGCAGTTTTTCCACTGGGACCTACGAGCAGTACTTC. The rearrangement joins TRBV12-3 or TRBV12-4 to TRBJ2-7, with unresolved D. CDR3 length equals 14 residues. Trimming cost V 3 bases and J 2 bases, with 11 bases left between them.

The chain's CDR3 is CASSGKGTRVGNNEQFF. The CDR3 DNA follows: TGTGCCAGCAGCGGTAAAGGTACAAGGGTGGGCAACAATGAGCAGTTCTTC. The chain joins TRBV7-9 to TRBJ2-1; D is undetermined. Looked up from germline, CDR1 is SEHNR and CDR2 is FQNEAQ (reference sequence). CDR3 length equals 17 residues. The V and J ends lost 5 bases and 5 bases respectively, with 22 bases between them.

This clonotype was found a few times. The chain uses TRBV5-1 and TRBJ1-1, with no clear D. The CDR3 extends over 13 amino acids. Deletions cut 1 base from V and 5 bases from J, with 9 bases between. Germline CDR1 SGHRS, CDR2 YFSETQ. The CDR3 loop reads CASSLIPKTEAFF. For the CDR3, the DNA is TGCGCCAGCAGCTTGATTCCCAAAACTGAAGCTTTCTTT.

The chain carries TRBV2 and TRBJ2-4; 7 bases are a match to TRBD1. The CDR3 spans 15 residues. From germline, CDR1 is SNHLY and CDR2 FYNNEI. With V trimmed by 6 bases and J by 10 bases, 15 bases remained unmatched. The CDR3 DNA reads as TGTGCCAGCAGCGGGGACAGCCTTAACCTCCCAATTCAGTACTTC. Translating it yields CASSGDSLNLPIQYF.

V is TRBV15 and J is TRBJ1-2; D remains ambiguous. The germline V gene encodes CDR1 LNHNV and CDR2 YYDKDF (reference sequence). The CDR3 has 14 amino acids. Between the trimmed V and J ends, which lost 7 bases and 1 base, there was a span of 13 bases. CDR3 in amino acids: CATTSPEFNYGYTF. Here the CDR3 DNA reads TGTGCCACCACCTCTCCAGAATTTAACTATGGCTACACCTTC.

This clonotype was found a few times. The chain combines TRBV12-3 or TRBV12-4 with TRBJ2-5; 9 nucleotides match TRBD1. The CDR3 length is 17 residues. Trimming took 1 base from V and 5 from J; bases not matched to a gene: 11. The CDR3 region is CASSLDFPGQGWETQYF. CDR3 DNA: TGTGCCAGCAGTTTAGATTTCCCGGGACAGGGCTGGGAGACCCAGTACTTC.

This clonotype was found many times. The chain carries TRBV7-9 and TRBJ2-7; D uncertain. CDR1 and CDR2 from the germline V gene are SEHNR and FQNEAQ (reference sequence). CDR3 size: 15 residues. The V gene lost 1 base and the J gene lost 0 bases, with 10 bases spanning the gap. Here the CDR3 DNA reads TGTGCCAGCAGCTTAGTTGCGGTGAGCTCCTACGAGCAGTACTTC. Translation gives CASSLVAVSSYEQYF.

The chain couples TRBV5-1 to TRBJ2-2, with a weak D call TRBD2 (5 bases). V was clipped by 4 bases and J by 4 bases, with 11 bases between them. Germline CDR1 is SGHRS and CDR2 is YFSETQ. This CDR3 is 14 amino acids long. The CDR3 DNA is TGCGCCAGCAGCCTCATAGCGCGCACCGGGGAGCTGTTTTTT. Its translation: CASSLIARTGELFF.

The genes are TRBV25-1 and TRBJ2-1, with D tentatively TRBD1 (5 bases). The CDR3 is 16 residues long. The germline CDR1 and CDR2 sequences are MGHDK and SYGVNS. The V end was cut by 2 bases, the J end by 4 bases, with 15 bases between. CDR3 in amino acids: CASSEADRAGYNEQFF. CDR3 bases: TGTGCCAGCAGTGAAGCCGACAGAGCCGGGTACAATGAGCAGTTCTTC. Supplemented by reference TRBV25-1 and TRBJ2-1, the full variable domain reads EADIYQTPRYLVIGTGKKITLECSQTMGHDKMYWYQQDPGMELHLIHYSYGVNSTEKGDLSSESTVSRIRTEHFPLTLESARPSHTSQYLCASSEADRAGYNEQFFGPGTRLTVL.

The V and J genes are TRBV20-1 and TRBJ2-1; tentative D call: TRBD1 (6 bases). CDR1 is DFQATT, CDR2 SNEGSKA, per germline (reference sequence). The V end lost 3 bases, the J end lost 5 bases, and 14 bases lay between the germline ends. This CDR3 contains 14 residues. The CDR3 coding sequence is TGCAGTGCTAGGTTACAGGGAAGTAACAATGAGCAGTTCTTC. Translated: CSARLQGSNNEQFF.

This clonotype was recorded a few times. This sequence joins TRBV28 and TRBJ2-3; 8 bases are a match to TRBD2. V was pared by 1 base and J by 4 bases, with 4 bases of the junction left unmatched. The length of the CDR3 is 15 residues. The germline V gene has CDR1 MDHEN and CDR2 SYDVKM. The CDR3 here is CASSLSGGGSDTQYF. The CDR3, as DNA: TGTGCCAGCAGTTTATCGGGCGGGGGGTCAGATACGCAGTATTTT. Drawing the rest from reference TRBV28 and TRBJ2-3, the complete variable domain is DVKVTQSSRYLVKRTGEKVFLECVQDMDHENMFWYRQDPGLGLRLIYFSYDVKMKEKGDIPEGYSVSREKKERFSLILESASTNQTSMYLCASSLSGGGSDTQYFGPGTRLTVL.